The clone carrying this T cell receptor (beta chain) has only a few counts. The antigen is not known. Each TCR beta cDNA library carried unique molecular identifiers. One entry per CDR3 protein results from TCRdb running MiXCR on the PCR reads. The data hold hundreds of thousands of distinct CDR3 sequences, with more than 50% observed a single time. The CDR3 loop spans 14 amino acids. V lost 4 bases, J lost 8 bases, and 7 bases stayed unmatched. The V gene's germline CDR1 is SGHRS and CDR2 YFSETQ. The sample comes from a study of post-analysis software for immune sequencing data. As for the study in general: Recorded disease courses covered relapsing-remitting, secondary progressive and progressive-relapsing multiple sclerosis. Some patients had no subtype annotation. General study findings and limits: Controls showed significantly higher normalized Chao1 diversity than did multiple sclerosis patients. With TRBV5-6, TRBV5-1 and TRBV20-1 included, several TRBV segments were more frequent in patients than in controls.

V usage is TRBV5-1 and J usage is TRBJ1-2; TRBD1 aligns across 11 bases. The sequenced material came from blood. The TCR originated in a girl between 2 and 10 years old with multiple sclerosis. CDR3 nucleotide sequence: TGCGCCAGCAGCCCTGGACAGGGGGCGAGGGGCTACACCTTC. Protein sequence: CASSPGQGARGYTF.